This TCR beta chain was identified during a study of blood T cell repertoires in COVID-19. Across the whole study: Donors in the United States, Italy and Spain gave samples during acute or convalescent COVID-19.

Measured with immunoSEQ multiplex PCR; TCRdb has only the in-frame clones, and not every one. The sample records 140,000 or so clones, 88% being singletons. Sequenced material: peripheral blood. The clonotype comes from a man in his 70s with acute or convalescent COVID-19.

The CDR3, as DNA: TGTGCCAGCAGTTTCTGGGACAGGGGTAATGAGCAGTTCTTC. Translating it yields CASSFWDRGNEQFF. V usage is TRBV6-6 and J usage is TRBJ2-1; 10 bases line up with TRBD1. CDR1 is MNHNY and CDR2 is SVGAGI in the germline V gene (reference sequence). J was trimmed by 7 bases and V by 4 bases; bases with no gene match: 4. The length of the CDR3 is 14 residues.